This T cell receptor (beta chain) emerged from a study of Ad26.COV2.S vaccination and SARS-CoV-2 variants. Sequencing was performed with immunoSEQ multiplex PCR; in TCRdb, only in-frame clones are kept and a portion is missing. The sample has about 350,000 clones, more than 85% seen once. Germline assignment: CDR1 SQVTM and CDR2 ANQGSEA. The CDR3 contains 15 residues. The V end lost 1 base, the J end lost 0 bases, and 10 bases lay between the germline ends. Treatment reported: 15 to 20 received Ad26.COV2.S at low or high dose, single or two shots; a few received placebo; per-sample allocation not given. Samples were taken on day 63 after the first vaccine or placebo injection.

The chain carries TRBV29-1 and TRBJ2-1; perhaps TRBD2 as D (5 bases). This TCR derives from a person between 18 and 60 years old who received the Ad26.COV2.S COVID-19 vaccine or a placebo. The sequences come from peripheral blood, collected in a trial of Ad26.COV2.S vaccine versus placebo. The CDR3 loop reads CSVEVEGISYNEQFF. CDR3 coding DNA: TGCAGCGTTGAAGTAGAGGGAATCTCCTACAATGAGCAGTTCTTC.